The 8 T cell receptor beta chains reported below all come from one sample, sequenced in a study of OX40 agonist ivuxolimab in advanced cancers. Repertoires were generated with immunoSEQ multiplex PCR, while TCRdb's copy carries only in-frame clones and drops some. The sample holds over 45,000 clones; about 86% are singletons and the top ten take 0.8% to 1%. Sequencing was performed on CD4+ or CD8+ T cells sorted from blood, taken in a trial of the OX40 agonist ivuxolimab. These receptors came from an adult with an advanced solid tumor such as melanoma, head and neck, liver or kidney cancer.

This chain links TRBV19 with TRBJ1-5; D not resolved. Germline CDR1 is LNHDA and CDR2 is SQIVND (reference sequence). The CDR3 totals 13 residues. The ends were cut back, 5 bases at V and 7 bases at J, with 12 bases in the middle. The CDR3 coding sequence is TGTGCCAGTAGTCAAGGGCGCGGCCAGCCCCAGCATTTT. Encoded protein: CASSQGRGQPQHF. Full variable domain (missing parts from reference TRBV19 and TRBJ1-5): DGGITQSPKYLFRKEGQNVTLSCEQNLNHDAMYWYRQDPGQGLRLIYYSQIVNDFQKGDIAEGYSVSREKKESFPLTVTSAQKNPTAFYLCASSQGRGQPQHFGDGTRLSIL.

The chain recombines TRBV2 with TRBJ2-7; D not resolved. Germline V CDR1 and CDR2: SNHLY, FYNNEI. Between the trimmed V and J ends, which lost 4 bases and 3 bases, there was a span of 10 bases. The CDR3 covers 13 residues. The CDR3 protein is CASSVGRIYEQYF. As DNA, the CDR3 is TGTGCCAGCAGTGTGGGCAGAATCTACGAGCAGTACTTC.

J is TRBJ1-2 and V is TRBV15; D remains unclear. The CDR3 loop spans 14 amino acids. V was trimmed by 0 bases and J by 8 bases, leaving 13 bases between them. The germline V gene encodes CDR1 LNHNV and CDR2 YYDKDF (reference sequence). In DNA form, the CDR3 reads TGTGCCACCAGCAGAGATCCTCGGGGAGGCGGCTACACCTTC. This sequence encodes CATSRDPRGGGYTF.

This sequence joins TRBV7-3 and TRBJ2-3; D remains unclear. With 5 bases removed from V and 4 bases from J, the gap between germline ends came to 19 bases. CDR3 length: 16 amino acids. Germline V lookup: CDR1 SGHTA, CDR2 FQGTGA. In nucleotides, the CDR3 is TGTGCCAGCAGCCCCTATCCTCATACAGTGGCAGATACGCAGTATTTT. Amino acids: CASSPYPHTVADTQYF.

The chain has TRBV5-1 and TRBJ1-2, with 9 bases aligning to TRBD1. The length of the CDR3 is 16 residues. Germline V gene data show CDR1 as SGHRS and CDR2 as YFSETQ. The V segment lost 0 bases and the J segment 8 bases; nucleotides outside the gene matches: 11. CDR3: CASSLDTTGGRSGYTF. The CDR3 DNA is TGCGCCAGCAGCTTGGACACGACAGGGGGTCGGAGCGGCTACACCTTC.

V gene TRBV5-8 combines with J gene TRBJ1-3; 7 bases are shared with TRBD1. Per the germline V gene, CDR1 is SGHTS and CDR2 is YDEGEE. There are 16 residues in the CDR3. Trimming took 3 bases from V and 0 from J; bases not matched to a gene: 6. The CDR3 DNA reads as TGTGCCAGCAGCTGGGGGGACAGTTACTCTGGAAACACCATATATTTT. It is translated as CASSWGDSYSGNTIYF.

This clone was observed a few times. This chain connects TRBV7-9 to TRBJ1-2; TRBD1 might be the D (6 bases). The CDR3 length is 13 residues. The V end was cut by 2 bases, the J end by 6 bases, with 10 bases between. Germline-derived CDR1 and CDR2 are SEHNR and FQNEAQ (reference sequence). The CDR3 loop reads CASSLSGVHGYTF. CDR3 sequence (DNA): TGTGCCAGCAGCTTATCAGGGGTCCATGGCTACACCTTC.

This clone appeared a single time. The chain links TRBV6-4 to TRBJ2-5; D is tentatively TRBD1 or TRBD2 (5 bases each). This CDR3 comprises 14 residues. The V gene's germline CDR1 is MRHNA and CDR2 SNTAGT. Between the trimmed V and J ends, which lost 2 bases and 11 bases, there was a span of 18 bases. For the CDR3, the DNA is TGTGCCAGCAGTGACGGCGTTCGAAGAGGGGAGCAGTACTTC. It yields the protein CASSDGVRRGEQYF.